This note documents a single TCR beta chain sequence. Profiled with immunoSEQ multiplex PCR; TCRdb holds only in-frame clones, not every one. The data contain 80,000 or so clones, about 90% of them seen just once; the ten biggest clones take up approximately 1.5%. This sample is drawn from a study of T cell responses to AZD1222 COVID-19 vaccine. CDR3 length: 13 amino acids. Trimming took 4 bases from V and 4 from J, leaving 8 bases between them. Germline CDR1 SNHLY, CDR2 FYNNEI. This receptor was taken from an adult in good health. This chain joins TRBV2 and TRBJ1-5; D remains ambiguous. Here the sequenced sample was peripheral blood, taken on day 0 of AZD1222 vaccination. CDR3 in DNA: TGTGCCAGCAGTGGCGGGAAGAATCAGCCCCAGCATTTT. Residues: CASSGGKNQPQHF.